This T cell receptor (beta chain) came from a study of control samples from healthy donors and cancer patients. This clone was detected only a few times. V gave up 4 bases and J gave up 9 bases, with 13 bases separating them. Per the germline V gene, CDR1 is SGDLS and CDR2 is YYNGEE. The CDR3 runs 12 residues. The assay was immunoSEQ multiplex PCR, and TCRdb's table has in-frame clones only and misses some. Among approximately 94,000 clones, 80% to 95% were seen once, and the ten largest hold around 0.9%. This TCR was sampled from a woman aged 30 to 39 in good health. The specimen was blood. The J gene is TRBJ1-2, the V gene TRBV9; no clear D gene. CDR3 nucleotide sequence: TGTGCCAGCAGCCAAACCCGTGGTAGCTACACCTTC. Translated, it gives CASSQTRGSYTF.